The 10 T cell receptor beta chains in this list originate from one sample, sequenced in a study of beta chain features in type 1 diabetes. Since all of the isolated RNA was reverse transcribed, expressed TCRB transcripts were what got sequenced. Libraries were prepared by immunoSEQ multiplex PCR; TCRdb keeps only in-frame clonotypes and omits some of them. Of more than 250,000 clones detected, around 22% appear once; the ten largest clones hold about 0.012%. No antigen has been assigned to these receptors. Study results and caveats: Type 1 diabetes patients had TCRB CDR3s that were shorter (moderately but significantly so) in all four CD4+ subsets.

Sequencing was performed on naive CD4+ T cells from blood. These receptors all come from a woman between 25 and 40 years old with type 1 diabetes.

The rearrangement joins TRBV25-1 to TRBJ2-1, with 7 bases fitting TRBD1. After removal of 3 bases from V and 6 bases from J, the junction contained 11 bases not matched to a gene. The CDR3 loop spans 16 amino acids. CDR1 and CDR2 (germline): MGHDK, SYGVNS. DNA for the CDR3: TGTGCCAGCAGTGAGTCGGGACAGCGAGGACCCAATGAGCAGTTCTTC. Translation gives CASSESGQRGPNEQFF.

The chain links TRBV4-1 to TRBJ2-1, with D possibly being TRBD2 (6 bases). This CDR3 has 14 residues. V shed 1 base and J shed 8 bases, with 12 bases lying between them. In germline, CDR1 is MGHRA, CDR2 YSYEKL. CDR3 in amino acids: CASSQGTTRDEQFF. The CDR3, as DNA: TGCGCCAGCAGCCAAGGGACTACTCGGGATGAGCAGTTCTTC.

This clone was counted between two and nine times. The rearrangement joins TRBV5-1 to TRBJ2-1; D possibly corresponds to TRBD1 (6 bases). V shed 4 bases and J shed 0 bases, with 11 bases lying between them. The CDR3 contains 15 residues. Germline lookup yields CDR1 SGHRS and CDR2 YFSETQ. As DNA, the CDR3 is TGCGCCAGCAGCCGGGACAAGAGCTCCTACAATGAGCAGTTCTTC. Protein sequence: CASSRDKSSYNEQFF.

The table lists this clone with a few counts. This chain joins TRBV28 and TRBJ2-7, with TRBD2 identical over 8 bases. With 6 bases clipped from V and 6 bases from J, the junction kept 13 bases outside the gene matches. Germline CDR1 reads MDHEN; CDR2 reads SYDVKM. There are 15 residues in the CDR3. CDR3 coding DNA: TGTGCCAGCAGCGAAACGGGACTAGAATCCCTCGAGCAGTACTTC. Protein sequence: CASSETGLESLEQYF.

The chain has TRBV7-2 and TRBJ2-3, with a possible D match to TRBD2 (6 bases). V dropped 5 bases and J dropped 7 bases, with 10 bases sitting between them. Germline V lookup: CDR1 SGHTA, CDR2 FQGNSA. The CDR3 extends over 12 amino acids. This chain's CDR3 is CASSPGVHTQYF. CDR3 sequence (DNA): TGTGCCAGCAGCCCGGGAGTACATACGCAGTATTTT.

This clone has a handful of counts. The chain uses TRBV12-5 and TRBJ1-1, with TRBD1 as a possible D gene (6 bases). Trimming left V 6 bases short and J 4 bases short, with 9 bases between. The germline CDR1 and CDR2 sequences are LGHNT and FRNRAP. The length of the CDR3 is 12 residues. The CDR3 sequence is CASGRDTTEAFF. The DNA of the CDR3 is TGTGCTAGTGGCCGGGACACCACTGAAGCTTTCTTT.

The chain couples TRBV19 to TRBJ1-5, with 9 bases matching TRBD1. Germline lookup yields CDR1 LNHDA and CDR2 SQIVND (reference sequence). The V gene end was trimmed by 3 bases and the J gene end by 3 bases; junction bases not matched to a gene: 3. This CDR3 has 15 residues. The chain's CDR3 is CASSIGTGPNQPQHF. The CDR3 region has the DNA TGTGCCAGTAGTATCGGGACAGGGCCCAATCAGCCCCAGCATTTT.

In its sample, this clone was seen a few times. V usage is TRBV11-2 and J usage is TRBJ2-7; D unresolved. This CDR3 contains 12 residues. Germline V gives CDR1 SGHAT, CDR2 FQNNGV. The V and J ends lost 4 bases and 4 bases respectively, with 8 bases between them. In DNA, the CDR3 is TGTGCCAGCAGCTCCCAGGCTTACGAGCAGTACTTC. Residues: CASSSQAYEQYF.

The chain uses TRBV9 and TRBJ2-7; 14 bases match TRBD2. Germline trimming cut 3 bases from V and 3 bases from J; bases unmatched to any gene: 2. The CDR3 totals 15 residues. Germline CDR1 is SGDLS and CDR2 is YYNGEE. The CDR3 DNA follows: TGTGCCAGCAGCGGAGGACTAGCGGGGGGCTACGAGCAGTACTTC. Protein product: CASSGGLAGGYEQYF. Filled out from reference TRBV9 and TRBJ2-7, the complete variable domain reads DSGVTQTPKHLITATGQRVTLRCSPRSGDLSVYWYQQSLDQGLQFLIQYYNGEERAKGNILERFSAQQFPDLHSELNLSSLELGDSALYFCASSGGLAGGYEQYFGPGTRLTVT.

This clone has a handful of counts. The chain is built from TRBV7-2 and TRBJ1-4; no reliable D call. V dropped 5 bases and J dropped 1 base, with 11 bases sitting between them. The CDR3 runs to 15 residues. Per germline, CDR1 SGHTA and CDR2 FQGNSA. As DNA, the CDR3 is TGTGCCAGCAGCAAGACACCGATAACTAATGAAAAACTGTTTTTT. It specifies CASSKTPITNEKLFF.